A selection of T cell receptor beta chains follows, all from one sample in a study of T-cell reconstitution after alpha-beta-depleted transplantation in children. TCRdb redid the calling of the PCR reads with MiXCR, one entry per CDR3 protein. The table records some 600,000 distinct CDR3 sequences, roughly 17% of them present only once. The source material was PBMCs from the stem cell graft donor, sampled from the stem cell graft. The receptors come from a human donor who donated a stem cell graft to a child with acute myeloid leukemia. Each CDR3 is given with its conserved first and last residue. The D gene is left open where the match is weak. Expanded clones are given a class, and other clones once, few, many or no size at all.

abundance	len	d_gene	v_gene	j_gene	CDR3aa	CDR3nt
.	13	TRBD1	TRBV15	TRBJ2-5	CATSFDREETQYF	TGTGCCACCAGCTTTGACAGGGAGGAGACCCAGTACTTC
few	12	.	TRBV10-3	TRBJ2-2	CAINGGGGELFF	TGTGCCATCAATGGTGGGGGCGGGGAGCTGTTTTTT
many	14	.	TRBV12-5	TRBJ1-1	CASGRDLGDTEAFF	TGTGCTAGTGGCCGGGACTTAGGGGACACTGAAGCTTTCTTT
many	12	.	TRBV29-1	TRBJ1-1	CSGGEKGTEAFF	TGCAGCGGGGGGGAGAAGGGCACTGAAGCTTTCTTT
many	16	TRBD2	TRBV12-3/TRBV12-4	TRBJ2-3	CASSPVAGGRTDTQYF	TGTGCCAGCAGTCCTGTAGCGGGGGGCCGCACAGATACGCAGTATTTT
many	15	.	TRBV29-1	TRBJ2-2	CSVVGQGGNTGELFF	TGCAGCGTTGTCGGGCAGGGAGGGAACACCGGGGAGCTGTTTTTT
.	15	TRBD2	TRBV20-1	TRBJ2-3	CSARVWRGSTDTQYF	TGCAGTGCTAGAGTGTGGCGGGGGAGCACAGATACGCAGTATTTT
.	14	.	TRBV7-9	TRBJ1-2	CASSPDSTYYGYTF	TGTGCCAGCAGCCCGGACAGTACTTATTATGGCTACACCTTC
many	13	.	TRBV29-1	TRBJ2-4	CSVEGVGKNIQYF	TGCAGCGTTGAAGGGGTTGGCAAAAACATTCAGTACTTC
.	15	.	TRBV12-3/TRBV12-4	TRBJ1-2	CASSLTLGGGDGYTF	TGTGCCAGCAGTTTAACCCTGGGAGGGGGAGATGGCTACACCTTC
few	16	.	TRBV24-1	TRBJ1-2	CATSDGTTKRSYGYTF	TGTGCCACCAGTGATGGGACAACTAAGAGGTCCTATGGCTACACCTTC
few	15	TRBD1	TRBV5-6	TRBJ1-5	CASSLRGQINQPQHF	TGTGCCAGCAGCTTGAGGGGACAGATCAATCAGCCCCAGCATTTT
few	16	.	TRBV24-1	TRBJ2-1	CATSDLGGTHHNEQFF	TGTGCCACCAGTGATTTGGGGGGGACTCACCACAATGAGCAGTTCTTC
many	16	TRBD1	TRBV5-1	TRBJ1-6	CASSLAGTGGPVSLHF	TGCGCCAGCAGCTTGGCAGGGACAGGGGGCCCCGTATCCCTCCACTTT
.	11	.	TRBV25-1	TRBJ2-7	CASHDSYEQYF	TGTGCCAGCCACGACAGCTACGAGCAGTACTTC
few	15	.	TRBV15	TRBJ2-4	CATSRDLGPPNIQYF	TGTGCCACCAGCAGAGATTTGGGCCCCCCAAACATTCAGTACTTC
few	14	TRBD2	TRBV12-3/TRBV12-4	TRBJ2-1	CASSPGLASHEQFF	TGTGCCAGCAGCCCGGGACTAGCGTCGCATGAGCAGTTCTTC
.	20	TRBD1	TRBV6-2/TRBV6-3	TRBJ1-5	CASSYPRDRGSLLSNQPQHF	TGTGCCAGCAGTTACCCCCGGGACAGGGGATCTCTATTGAGCAATCAGCCCCAGCATTTT
few	14	.	TRBV12-3/TRBV12-4	TRBJ2-2	CASSFAGNTGELFF	TGTGCCAGCAGTTTCGCGGGTAACACCGGGGAGCTGTTTTTT
few	17	TRBD2	TRBV27	TRBJ2-1	CASSLSQLAGDLDEQFF	TGTGCCAGCAGTTTATCCCAACTAGCGGGGGATTTGGATGAGCAGTTCTTC
few	12	.	TRBV12-3/TRBV12-4	TRBJ2-1	CASSQQGNEQFF	TGTGCCAGCAGTCAACAGGGTAATGAGCAGTTCTTC
.	16	.	TRBV6-2/TRBV6-3	TRBJ2-7	CASSTSPGDPSYEQYF	TGTGCCAGCAGTACCTCTCCAGGGGACCCTTCCTACGAGCAGTACTTC
once	15	TRBD1	TRBV7-9	TRBJ1-2	CASSLGPDRGRGYTF	TGTGCCAGCAGCTTAGGCCCGGACAGGGGGCGCGGCTACACCTTC
many	12	.	TRBV12-3/TRBV12-4	TRBJ2-3	CASTRATDTQYF	TGTGCCAGCACCAGAGCTACAGATACGCAGTATTTT
.	15	TRBD2	TRBV7-2	TRBJ2-1	CASSLRGSEYNEQFF	TGTGCCAGCAGCTTGCGGGGGTCGGAGTACAATGAGCAGTTCTTC
few	15	TRBD1	TRBV6-2/TRBV6-3	TRBJ1-2	CASSNGQAPNYGYTF	TGTGCCAGCAGCAACGGACAGGCCCCTAACTATGGCTACACCTTC
few	16	TRBD1	TRBV4-3	TRBJ2-2	CASSQETGGDTGELFF	TGCGCCAGCAGCCAGGAGACAGGGGGAGATACCGGGGAGCTGTTTTTT
many	14	TRBD2	TRBV20-1	TRBJ2-7	CSASAGGLANEQYF	TGCAGTGCTAGCGCTGGCGGACTAGCAAACGAGCAGTACTTC
.	16	TRBD2	TRBV20-1	TRBJ2-3	CSARGGASGGVDTQYF	TGCAGTGCTAGAGGGGGGGCTAGCGGGGGCGTGGATACGCAGTATTTT
many	15	TRBD1	TRBV20-1	TRBJ2-7	CSARLGTGGMDEQYF	TGCAGTGCTAGGTTGGGGACAGGGGGTATGGACGAGCAGTACTTC
many	10	.	TRBV29-1	TRBJ2-7	CSVDGEGSSF	TGCAGCGTTGACGGGGAAGGGTCGTCCTTC
few	16	.	TRBV24-1	TRBJ2-2	CATSRPQGRDTGELFF	TGTGCCACCAGTCGACCACAGGGACGGGACACCGGGGAGCTGTTTTTT
.	15	.	TRBV11-2	TRBJ2-5	CASSLSGQVQETQYF	TGTGCCAGCAGCCTTTCGGGACAAGTACAAGAGACCCAGTACTTC
few	14	TRBD1	TRBV20-1	TRBJ2-1	CSAGGQGKGYEQFF	TGCAGTGCTGGTGGACAGGGCAAGGGCTATGAGCAGTTCTTC
many	10	.	TRBV20-1	TRBJ1-1	CSARQRWAFF	TGCAGTGCTCGACAGCGTTGGGCTTTCTTT